This passage covers 6 T cell receptor beta chains from one sample sequenced in a study of T cells in Graves' hyperthyroidism and ophthalmopathy. RNA transcripts served as the template for amplifying TCR beta CDR3 regions. The HTBI primer set served for first-round RT-PCR of the TCR CDR3. TCRdb re-derived calls from the multiplex PCR reads in MiXCR, one entry per CDR3 protein. The table records a few hundred thousand distinct CDR3 sequences, about 25% of them present only once. The sequenced sample consisted of blood. The receptors here all came from a man aged 50 to 60 with Graves' hyperthyroidism.

The rearrangement links TRBV6-2 or TRBV6-3 to TRBJ1-6, with a possible D match to TRBD1 (6 bases). Trimming pared 7 bases from V and 5 bases from J, leaving 18 bases between. Looked up from germline, CDR1 is MNHEY and CDR2 is SVGEGT. The CDR3 has 16 amino acids. The CDR3 sequence is CASIFQGNRNNSPLHF. CDR3 nucleotides: TGTGCCAGCATATTCCAGGGGAACAGGAATAATTCACCCCTCCACTTT.

The rearrangement links TRBV30 to TRBJ2-2; 12 positions agree with TRBD2. The length of the CDR3 is 23 residues. Looked up from germline, CDR1 is GTSNPN and CDR2 is SVGIG (reference sequence). V dropped 3 bases and J dropped 1; count of bases not matched to a gene: 24. The CDR3 DNA sequence: TGTGCCTGGAGCTTCTTCGAAGGGCTAGCGGGAGGGTCTGATCCACTGAACACCGGGGAGCTGTTTTTT. As protein: CAWSFFEGLAGGSDPLNTGELFF.

J is TRBJ1-4 and V is TRBV3-1, with D uncertain. The CDR3 spans 15 residues. Germline loops: CDR1 LGHDT, CDR2 YNNKEL (reference sequence). V shed 0 bases and J shed 6 bases, with 11 bases lying between them. The DNA for the CDR3 is TGTGCCAGCAGCCAAGATAGGCAGGCTTATGAAAAACTGTTTTTT. Protein: CASSQDRQAYEKLFF.

This clonotype was seen ten or more times. The chain recombines TRBV18 with TRBJ1-2; D unresolved. Germline V lookup: CDR1 KGHSH, CDR2 LQKENI. The germline V and J ends were trimmed by 2 bases and 5 bases, with 9 bases remaining between them. This CDR3 contains 13 residues. The CDR3 DNA reads TGTGCCAGCTCACCAGGCCGAGATTATGGCTACACCTTC. Protein product: CASSPGRDYGYTF.

The chain links TRBV5-1 to TRBJ1-4; no clear D gene. There are 15 residues in the CDR3. Germline V lookup: CDR1 SGHRS, CDR2 YFSETQ. The V and J ends lost 0 bases and 8 bases respectively, with 14 bases between them. The CDR3 DNA is TGCGCCAGCAGCTTGGGGGCTGGATCGGAAGAAAAACTGTTTTTT. Translated, it gives CASSLGAGSEEKLFF.

This clonotype has a handful of counts. V is TRBV29-1 and J is TRBJ2-1; possibly TRBD1 for D (5 bases). The V end lost 6 bases, the J end lost 0 bases, and 15 bases lay between the germline ends. CDR3 length: 15 residues. Germline loops: CDR1 SQVTM, CDR2 ANQGSEA. CDR3 in amino acids: CSVVDIFSSYNEQFF. As DNA, the CDR3 is TGCAGCGTAGTGGACATTTTCAGCTCCTACAATGAGCAGTTCTTC.